Reported below is one T cell receptor (beta chain). Its antigen is undetermined. This record comes from a study of a mutant IDH1 vaccine in newly diagnosed glioma. Study details: Across weeks 1, 3, 5, 7, 11, 15, 19 and 23, patients received a vaccination each time, eight in all. Previous care, which was radiotherapy, temozolomide, or both, most often involved both.

Stated time point: week 23, last vaccination. Every vaccination contained 300 ug of the mutant IDH1 20-mer peptide and was paired with topical imiquimod. New WHO grade 3 or 4 IDH1-mutant, ATRX-lost astrocytomas were present in all donors. The germline gives CDR1 SGHDN, CDR2 FVKESK. Trimming pared 5 bases from V and 0 bases from J, leaving 14 bases between. The CDR3 extends over 17 amino acids. Study observations and caveats: Of all patients, under 95% showed vaccine-induced immune responses.

Data came from immunoSEQ multiplex PCR; TCRdb stores just in-frame clones and leaves some out. The sample has about 86,000 clones; 65% to 90% are singletons. Sequenced here: PBMCs, sampled from a glioma patient whose treatment included an IDH1 peptide vaccine. This chain uses TRBV14 with TRBJ2-6; tentative D call: TRBD1 (6 bases). This TCR was sampled from a man younger than 40 with glioma. Some clones in this sample may be carry-over from other donors' samples. CDR3 amino acids: CASSGQIRGSGANVLTF. The DNA for the CDR3 is TGTGCCAGCAGCGGACAGATCAGGGGCTCTGGGGCCAACGTCCTGACTTTC.